The sequence of this TCR beta chain was determined in a study of CD8 T cells in Susac syndrome (dated by TCRdb to about 2019). A note on the overall study: Of the Susac syndrome patients who were sequenced, roughly eight were in clinical remission while 5 or 6 had clinically active disease. The study used repertoire sequencing to test whether antigen drove CD8+ T cell activation and differentiation in Susac syndrome. At blood withdrawal, Susac syndrome patients were therapy-naive, treated with corticosteroids (with IVIg additionally given to some), or treated with IVIg alone. Paper-wide results and their limitations: The TCR sequencing and HLA analysis was acknowledged to have included a relatively small number of individuals. In patients with Susac syndrome, the CD4+ T cell repertoire showed no detectable clonal expansion.

Peripheral blood CD8+ and CD4+ T cells from healthy donors, Susac syndrome patients and multiple sclerosis patients were profiled by high-throughput TCR beta sequencing. The Susac syndrome patients fulfilled recently defined diagnostic criteria for definite or probable disease. Bulk CD8+ and CD4+ T cells were purified by magnetic negative isolation, whereas CD8+ TEMRA cells were enriched by FACS. Blood was collected in EDTA tubes and processed within 24 hours, with PBMCs isolated through density gradient centrifugation. PBMCs destined for TCR sequencing were cryopreserved in liquid nitrogen and later thawed in a 37 °C water bath. The sorted or isolated CD4+, CD8+ and CD8+ TEMRA cells had a purity of 90% or higher. The CDR3 runs 11 residues from the cysteine to the phenylalanine. Of all the DNA, just the CDR3 is kept, 33 bases in frame from base 1. For CDR1 and CDR2, the germline V gene lists KGHDR and SFDVKD. The germline ends are 8 bases apart after V is trimmed by 9 bases and J by 5 bases.

With respect to this clonotype: Its antigen has not been determined. Per-base qualities were not stored, and no clone one base away is much larger.

RNA was extracted using the RNeasy kit, and roughly 0.45 to 1 ug of the RNA was reverse transcribed with random hexamers. The immunoSEQ multiplex PCR assay, covering 54 Vbeta and 13 Jbeta segments, was used to amplify TCR beta CDR3 regions. To correct PCR amplification bias, a synthetic template baseline was used for both primer optimization and computational correction. Turning to the authors' computational methods: Reads were annotated to V, D and J genes according to IMGT and were analyzed with immunoSEQ Analyzer, with only productive sequences retained. To calculate clonality, Shannon entropy was normalized by log2 of the number of productive unique sequences and then subtracted from one. Public and private clones were assessed among the 100 most prevalent clones of each patient and control. Clones were defined as Susac-specific when absent from the healthy and MS cohorts, from about 1,100 published viral clones and from other ImmuneACCESS disease sequences. TCRdb handled the public reads itself, with Q25 trimming in fastp and clone calling in MiXCR, and kept productive beta chains. Identical CDR3 protein sequences are pooled into one entry, listed with their most common genes and DNA. TCRdb, not the original authors, processed these V and J calls. The table for this sample lists about 210,000 distinct CDR3 sequences; 94% of them were counted only once. Roughly 0.14% of the sample is in the top ten clones.

Recombination connected TRBV24-1 to TRBJ2-3, with no confident D gene call. The TCR was taken from a human donor with Susac syndrome. The material sequenced was CD4+ T cells from PBMCs. The CDR3 protein sequence reads: CATGWGDTQYF. The bases read TGTGCCACCGGATGGGGAGATACGCAGTATTTT.